These 20 T cell receptor beta chains originate from one sample sequenced in a study of blood T cells in healthy people across ages. Sample-barcoded 5' priming and a J-beta primer mix drove a second PCR of roughly 6 to 12 cycles. One entry per CDR3 protein results from TCRdb running MiXCR on the 5' RACE reads. The profile shows roughly 790,000 distinct CDR3 sequences, roughly 47% of them singletons. What was sequenced was blood. Source of these receptors: a woman aged 60 to 75 in good health.

There are a few counts of this clonotype. The chain employs TRBV21-1 and TRBJ2-7. TRBV21-1 has pseudogene status. This CDR3 comprises 18 residues. The CDR3 reads CASSHPKAKMHFLYEQYF. CDR3 in DNA: TGTGCCAGCAGTCATCCAAAAGCAAAGATGCATTTCTTGTACGAGCAGTACTTC.

This clonotype was recorded at least ten times. The rearrangement joins TRBV20-1 to TRBJ2-2; D remains unclear. Germline V lookup: CDR1 DFQATT, CDR2 SNEGSKA (reference sequence). There are 14 residues in the CDR3. Trimming left V 8 bases short and J 4 bases short, with 17 bases between. CDR3 sequence (DNA): TGCAGTTCAGTCGCGGCAGGTCTCACCGGGGAGCTGTTTTTT. This codes for CSSVAAGLTGELFF.

This clonotype has at least ten counts. This chain uses TRBV6-2 or TRBV6-3 with TRBJ2-7, with D uncertain. Deletions cut 2 bases from V and 3 bases from J, with 8 bases between. This CDR3 region has 13 residues. Germline CDR1 and CDR2: MNHEY and SVGEGT. CDR3 coding DNA: TGTGCCAGCAGTTACGGATCGATCTACGAGCAGTACTTC. Translation: CASSYGSIYEQYF.

The sample holds a few counts of this clonotype. This chain connects TRBV14 to TRBJ2-3, with D perhaps matching TRBD2 (5 bases). Germline CDR1 and CDR2: SGHDN and FVKESK. The CDR3 runs to 12 residues. The V end was cut by 2 bases, the J end by 7 bases, with 7 bases between. The DNA of the CDR3 is TGTGCCAGCAGCCAATTCGGGAATACGCAGTATTTT. The encoded protein is CASSQFGNTQYF.

This clonotype was seen only once. Germline is not matched at one junction end, which may reflect a read error. The rearrangement joins TRBV10-3 to TRBJ2-1; TRBD2 matches 14 bases. Germline V CDR1 and CDR2: ENHRY, SYGVKD. The CDR3 totals 17 residues. CDR3 nucleotide sequence: TGTGCCATCAGTGTCGGGACTAGCGGGGGATCCTACAATGAGCGGTACTTC. It translates to CAISVGTSGGSYNERYF.

The gene calls are TRBV12-5 and TRBJ2-4, with 13 positions matching TRBD2. The V gene's germline CDR1 is LGHNT and CDR2 FRNRAP. The CDR3 has 18 amino acids. Unmatched junction bases numbered 20, after V lost 5 bases and J lost 13 bases. The CDR3 DNA is TGTGCTAGTGGTATTCCGGGTGGACTAGCGGGAGCCTACAATGAGCAGTACTTC. Translation gives CASGIPGGLAGAYNEQYF.

V gene TRBV12-3 or TRBV12-4 combines with J gene TRBJ2-3, with 8 bases fitting TRBD2. There are 15 residues in the CDR3. The junction had 8 bases not matched to a gene; V was cut back by 3 bases and J by 6 bases. The CDR3 loop is CASSLRDGGDDTQYF. The DNA of the CDR3 is TGTGCCAGCAGTTTGAGGGACGGGGGGGACGATACGCAGTATTTT.

This clonotype showed up just once. The rearrangement uses TRBV7-2 and TRBJ1-6, with TRBD1 matching 7 bases. This CDR3 comprises 15 residues. The germline V gene has CDR1 SGHTA and CDR2 FQGNSA. V lost 5 bases, J lost 7 bases, and 8 bases stayed unmatched. CDR3 loop: CASSPRDRQNSPLHF. CDR3 DNA: TGTGCCAGCAGCCCCCGGGACAGACAAAATTCACCCCTCCACTTT. The full variable domain, rest sourced from reference TRBV7-2 and TRBJ1-6, is GAGVSQSPSNKVTEKGKDVELRCDPISGHTALYWYRQSLGQGLEFLIYFQGNSAPDKSGLPSDRFSAERTGGSVSTLTIQRTQQEDSAVYLCASSPRDRQNSPLHFGNGTRLTVT.

The rearrangement uses TRBV7-9 and TRBJ2-3; no reliable D call. V shed 5 bases and J shed 2 bases, with 14 bases lying between them. Germline CDR1 SEHNR, CDR2 FQNEAQ (reference sequence). This CDR3 spans 15 amino acids. The CDR3 spells CASSTKVSNTDTQYF. The CDR3 nucleotides are TGTGCCAGCAGCACAAAAGTTTCTAACACAGATACGCAGTATTTT. Full variable domain (rest looked up from reference TRBV7-9 and TRBJ2-3): DTGVSQNPRHKITKRGQNVTFRCDPISEHNRLYWYRQTLGQGPEFLTYFQNEAQLEKSRLLSDRFSAERPKGSFSTLEIQRTEQGDSAMYLCASSTKVSNTDTQYFGPGTRLTVL.

Only a few counts were recorded for this clonotype. This chain uses TRBV4-3 with TRBJ1-1, with D tentatively TRBD1 (6 bases). The CDR3 is 15 amino acids. V gave up 0 bases and J gave up 4 bases, with 12 bases separating them. Germline V gene data show CDR1 as LGHNA and CDR2 as YSLEER. The CDR3 sequence is CASSQEAGATTEAFF. CDR3 in DNA: TGCGCCAGCAGCCAAGAAGCAGGGGCGACCACTGAAGCTTTCTTT.

The genes are TRBV6-2 or TRBV6-3 and TRBJ2-7; D may be TRBD2 (5 bases). CDR1 and CDR2 (germline): MNHEY, SVGEGT. The CDR3 totals 15 residues. Trimming cost V 2 bases and J 0 bases, with 11 bases left between them. The CDR3 here is CASSYQGLGSYEQYF. The CDR3 nucleotides are TGTGCCAGCAGTTACCAAGGACTGGGCTCCTACGAGCAGTACTTC.

The rearrangement uses TRBV11-2 and TRBJ2-3; D remains ambiguous. CDR1 and CDR2 from the germline V gene are SGHAT and FQNNGV. V was shortened by 6 bases and J by 0 bases, with 16 bases between the two germline ends. The CDR3 contains 16 residues. The CDR3 sequence: CASSSRLYLSTDTQYF. CDR3 bases: TGTGCCAGCAGTTCAAGGCTCTACCTAAGCACAGATACGCAGTATTTT.

The rearrangement uses TRBV7-2 and TRBJ1-4, with 8 bases identical to TRBD1. After removal of 5 bases from V and 7 bases from J, the junction contained 6 bases not matched to a gene. Germline V gene sequence: CDR1 SGHTA, CDR2 FQGNSA. The CDR3 has 14 amino acids. CDR3 nucleotide sequence: TGTGCCAGCAGCGAAGGACAGGGTTTTGAAAAACTGTTTTTT. Amino acids: CASSEGQGFEKLFF.

This clonotype was found a few times. The rearrangement uses TRBV7-2 and TRBJ2-1; the D gene is possibly TRBD1 (5 bases). Trimming shortened V by 5 bases and J by 2 bases, and 7 bases separated the two germline ends. The germline V gene has CDR1 SGHTA and CDR2 FQGNSA. The CDR3 length is 13 residues. The CDR3 reads CASSPTAYNEQFF. The DNA for the CDR3 is TGTGCCAGCAGCCCGACAGCCTACAATGAGCAGTTCTTC.

This chain joins TRBV11-2 and TRBJ2-5; 8 positions agree with TRBD1. V lost 5 bases to trimming and J lost 1 base; unmatched junction nucleotides: 3. Germline V gene sequence: CDR1 SGHAT, CDR2 FQNNGV. The CDR3 contains 14 residues. CDR3 sequence (DNA): TGTGCCAGCAGCGACGGACAGGGCCAAGAGACCCAGTACTTC. Protein product: CASSDGQGQETQYF.

This clonotype was observed at least ten times. The V call is TRBV6-6, the J call TRBJ2-1; 8 positions agree with TRBD1. The J call is doubtful: the DNA matches TRBJ2-7 better. The germline V gene has CDR1 MNHNY and CDR2 SVGAGI (reference sequence). CDR3 size: 15 residues. CDR3 sequence: CASSSTGAGYNEQYF. CDR3 DNA: TGTGCCAGCAGCTCGACAGGGGCGGGCTACAATGAGCAGTACTTC.

The CDR3 bases are TGTGCCAGCAGTTTGACAGGGACCCTACGCTTACGTGAGCAGTACTTC. Translated, it gives CASSLTGTLRLREQYF. The rearrangement uses TRBV27 and TRBJ2-5; 7 bases agree with TRBD1. CDR1 and CDR2 (germline): MNHEY, SMNVEV (reference sequence). This CDR3 region has 16 residues. J gave up 11 bases and V 3 bases, and 18 bases lay outside the gene matches.

This clonotype showed up just a few times. The J gene is TRBJ2-2, the V gene TRBV27, with TRBD1 as a possible D gene (6 bases). The CDR3 totals 15 residues. The ends were cut back, 8 bases at V and 2 bases at J, with 15 bases in the middle. Germline V gene lookup returns CDR1 MNHEY and CDR2 SMNVEV (reference sequence). As DNA, the CDR3 is TGTGCCAGCGGACTGGGGACATCCAACACCGGGGAGCTGTTTTTT. Amino acid sequence: CASGLGTSNTGELFF.

The CDR3 nucleotides are TGTGCCAGCAGTTTAGTGGGAAACGGCTCCTACGAGCAGTACTTC. This gives the protein CASSLVGNGSYEQYF. The V gene is TRBV12-3 or TRBV12-4, the J gene TRBJ2-7; D is unclear. The CDR3 covers 15 residues. With 1 base removed from V and 0 bases from J, the gap between germline ends came to 10 bases.

This clonotype was detected only a few times. The rearrangement links TRBV2 to TRBJ2-7; 7 bases match TRBD2. The J call may not be correct, given that the DNA end is closer to TRBJ2-5. The length of the CDR3 is 11 residues. Per germline, CDR1 SNHLY and CDR2 FYNNEI. The CDR3 loop is CASMGGETQYF. CDR3 bases: TGTGCCAGCATGGGAGGGGAGACCCAGTACTTC.